Following are 7 T cell receptor beta chains from one sample sequenced in a study of T cells in narcolepsy (dated by TCRdb to 2016 to 2018). Receptors were amplified or captured by the immunoSEQ multiplex PCR assay. This immuneACCESS table, as held by TCRdb, lists in-frame sequences with V and J called but not all clones. Of the missing ones, under half trace to an unresolved V gene in checked studies; the others have no known cause. The sample yields some 35,000 clones; 75% to 85% were counted once. Roughly 2.5% of the sample is taken by the ten largest. Material for sequencing was CD45RA- memory CD4+ T cells from PBMCs. Sample cell subset or site, as interpreted from the label and publication: memory T cells sorted ex vivo from peripheral blood. The receptors were sampled from a human donor with narcolepsy.

V gene TRBV21-1 combines with J gene TRBJ2-1; TRBD2, the table's D call, lacks a check against the DNA. TRBV21-1 is a pseudogene locus. CDR3 size: 16 residues. CDR3: CASSFLSRLSYNEQFF. CDR3 sequence (DNA): TGTGCCAGCAGCTTCTTAAGCAGACTTTCCTACAATGAGCAGTTCTTC.

The gene calls are TRBV4-3 and TRBJ2-1, with a possible D match to TRBD2 (5 bases). Germline CDR1 is LGHNA and CDR2 is YSLEER. The CDR3 is 15 amino acids. The ends were cut back, 3 bases at V and 4 bases at J, with 13 bases in the middle. The CDR3, as DNA: TGCGCCAGCAGCCAGCGCGGGTATGGGTACAATGAGCAGTTCTTC. This encodes CASSQRGYGYNEQFF.

The V and J genes are TRBV9 and TRBJ2-3; possibly TRBD2 for D (6 bases). Germline CDR1 reads SGDLS; CDR2 reads YYNGEE. Trimming cost V 3 bases and J 3 bases, with 11 bases left between them. This CDR3 is 14 amino acids long. The CDR3 DNA is TGTGCCAGCAGCGGGGGCCTAGCGACAGATACGCAGTATTTT. Protein: CASSGGLATDTQYF.

The CDR3 nucleotides are TGCGCCAGCAGCTTGGAGTTGCCTAGCACAGATACGCAGTATTTT. Its translation: CASSLELPSTDTQYF. V is TRBV5-1 and J is TRBJ2-3; D gene uncertain. The CDR3 covers 15 residues. From germline, CDR1 is SGHRS and CDR2 YFSETQ. V lost 0 bases to trimming and J lost 0 bases, with 8 bases between them.

The chain joins TRBV18 to TRBJ1-2, with D perhaps TRBD1 (6 bases). CDR3 length: 15 amino acids. V lost 2 bases, J lost 0 bases, and 10 bases lay in between. Germline CDR1 and CDR2: KGHSH and LQKENI. The CDR3 loop is CASSPWTEANYGYTF. As DNA, the CDR3 is TGTGCCAGCTCACCATGGACAGAAGCTAACTATGGCTACACCTTC.

The rearrangement links TRBV5-5 to TRBJ2-7; 8 nucleotides agree with TRBD1. The germline gives CDR1 SGHKS, CDR2 YYEKEE (reference sequence). The CDR3 loop spans 16 amino acids. V dropped 0 bases and J dropped 2; count of bases not matched to a gene: 7. In nucleotides, the CDR3 is TGTGCCAGCAGCTTGGCCGCCGGACAGGGAGCCTACGAGCAGTACTTC. Translation gives CASSLAAGQGAYEQYF.

V is TRBV5-4 and J is TRBJ1-1; weak D call: TRBD1 (5 bases). V lost 4 bases, J lost 6 bases, and 10 bases lay in between. Germline CDR1 reads SGHNT; CDR2 reads YYREEE (reference sequence). This CDR3 has 12 amino acids. As DNA, the CDR3 is TGTGCCAGCAGCGTCCAGGGCCCTGAAGCTTTCTTT. This sequence encodes CASSVQGPEAFF. The full variable domain, rest sourced from reference TRBV5-4 and TRBJ1-1, is ETGVTQSPTHLIKTRGQQVTLRCSSQSGHNTVSWYQQALGQGPQFIFQYYREEENGRGNFPPRFSGLQFPNYSSELNVNALELDDSALYLCASSVQGPEAFFGQGTRLTVV.